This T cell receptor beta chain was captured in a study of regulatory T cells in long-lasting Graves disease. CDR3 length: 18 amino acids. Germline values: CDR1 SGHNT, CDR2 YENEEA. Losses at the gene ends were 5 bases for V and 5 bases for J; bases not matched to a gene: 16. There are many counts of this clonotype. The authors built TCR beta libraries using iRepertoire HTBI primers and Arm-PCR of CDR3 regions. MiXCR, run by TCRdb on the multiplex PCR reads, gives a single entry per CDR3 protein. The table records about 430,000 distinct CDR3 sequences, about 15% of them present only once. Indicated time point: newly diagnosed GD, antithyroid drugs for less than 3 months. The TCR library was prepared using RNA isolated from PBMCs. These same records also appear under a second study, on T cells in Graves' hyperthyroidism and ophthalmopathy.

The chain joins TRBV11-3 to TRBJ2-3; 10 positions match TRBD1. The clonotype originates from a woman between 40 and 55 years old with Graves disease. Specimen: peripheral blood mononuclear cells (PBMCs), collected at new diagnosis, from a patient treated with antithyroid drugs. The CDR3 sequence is CASSDPSTGTGAGDTQYF. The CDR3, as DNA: TGTGCCAGCAGCGACCCCAGCACCGGGACAGGGGCTGGAGATACGCAGTATTTT.